Following are 30 T cell receptor beta chains from one sample sequenced in a study of radiation and T cells in renal cell carcinoma (dated by TCRdb to 2020 to 2022). According to the study, the label for this sample's time point signals: baseline pretreatment blood. Reading the label with the study, this specimen's treatment or condition is: 15 Gy SBRT to primary tumor, nephrectomy 4 weeks later. Library generation was performed with the immunoSEQ multiplex PCR assay. The table was pulled from immuneACCESS by TCRdb, which kept in-frame rearrangements only. Such tables lose some clones; where checked, under half of the loss comes from unresolved V genes, and the rest has no known cause. Across this sample there are 100,000 to 150,000 clones, with roughly 85% seen only once. The ten largest account for about 2.9% of the sample. Sequenced here: blood, sampled from a patient whose treatment included radiotherapy and nephrectomy. The receptors here all came from a woman aged 55-70 years with renal cell carcinoma.

This rearrangement joins TRBV11-2 to TRBJ2-5; 11 nucleotides agree with TRBD2. The CDR3 runs to 15 residues. Germline lookup yields CDR1 SGHAT and CDR2 FQNNGV. With V trimmed by 5 bases and J by 2 bases, 4 bases remained unmatched. The CDR3 DNA is TGTGCCAGCAGCACCGGGACTAGCGGTCAAGAGACCCAGTACTTC. It is translated as CASSTGTSGQETQYF.

This chain joins TRBV19 and TRBJ1-5; D gene ambiguous. CDR1 LNHDA and CDR2 SQIVND come from the germline V gene (reference sequence). CDR3 length equals 15 residues. Trimming pared 6 bases from V and 2 bases from J, leaving 14 bases between. Here the CDR3 DNA reads TGTGCCAGTAGCGGACTCCCCGGGGGCAATCAGCCCCAGCATTTT. Amino acids: CASSGLPGGNQPQHF.

V gene TRBV5-5 combines with J gene TRBJ2-7; 9 nucleotides agree with TRBD1. V shed 4 bases and J 5 bases; nucleotides not matched to a gene: 10. The CDR3 is made up of 15 amino acids. Germline V gives CDR1 SGHKS, CDR2 YYEKEE (reference sequence). This CDR3 is CASSQIPGTGNEQYF. CDR3 in DNA: TGTGCCAGCAGCCAGATTCCCGGGACAGGGAACGAGCAGTACTTC.

The chain links TRBV10-3 to TRBJ2-5; 7 nucleotides align to TRBD1. CDR3 length equals 13 residues. Germline loops: CDR1 ENHRY, CDR2 SYGVKD. V lost 4 bases and J lost 11; bases outside the gene matches: 10. CDR3 loop: CAISGEGAREQYF. The DNA for the CDR3 is TGTGCCATCAGTGGTGAGGGGGCGAGGGAGCAGTACTTC.

This clone turned up a few times. The chain combines TRBV19 with TRBJ1-5, with D perhaps matching TRBD1 (5 bases). CDR3 size: 15 residues. Germline lookup yields CDR1 LNHDA and CDR2 SQIVND (reference sequence). V gave up 4 bases and J gave up 5 bases, with 15 bases separating them. The CDR3 spells CASSTRPGSDQPQHF. The CDR3 bases are TGTGCCAGTAGTACCCGCCCAGGGTCGGATCAGCCCCAGCATTTT.

The chain recombines TRBV19 with TRBJ2-7; D may be TRBD2 (5 bases). CDR1 is LNHDA and CDR2 is SQIVND in the germline V gene (reference sequence). Trimming left V 6 bases short and J 5 bases short, with 14 bases between. There are 13 residues in the CDR3. This CDR3 is CASSVSRGDEQYF. The CDR3 nucleotides read TGTGCCAGTAGCGTTTCCCGGGGAGACGAGCAGTACTTC.

This clone was observed a single time. The CDR3 loop is CASSYVGTGYNEQFF. The CDR3 coding sequence is TGTGCCAGCAGTTACGTGGGGACAGGCTACAATGAGCAGTTCTTC. This rearrangement joins TRBV6-5 to TRBJ2-1; 8 positions match TRBD1. Per germline, CDR1 MNHEY and CDR2 SVGAGI. Germline trimming cut 2 bases from V and 3 bases from J; bases unmatched to any gene: 3. This CDR3 is 15 amino acids long.

This clone was found a few times. The chain combines TRBV27 with TRBJ2-7; D is tentatively TRBD1 or TRBD2 (5 bases each). Germline CDR1 is MNHEY and CDR2 is SMNVEV (reference sequence). V shed 4 bases and J shed 4 bases, with 14 bases lying between them. The CDR3 spans 14 residues. CDR3 DNA sequence: TGTGCCAGCAGTTCCGGGACGTTCGGGTACGAGCAGTACTTC. Its translation is CASSSGTFGYEQYF.

The chain employs TRBV12-5 and TRBJ2-1, with D uncertain. The CDR3 contains 12 residues. Per the germline V gene, CDR1 is LGHNT and CDR2 is FRNRAP. The germline V and J ends were trimmed by 2 bases and 7 bases, with 6 bases remaining between them. The CDR3 reads CASGLNSNEQFF. The CDR3 DNA follows: TGTGCTAGTGGTTTGAATTCTAATGAGCAGTTCTTC.

This clone appeared a few times. J is TRBJ1-2 and V is TRBV9, with D maybe TRBD1 (5 bases). CDR1 is SGDLS and CDR2 is YYNGEE in the germline V gene. The CDR3 is made up of 16 amino acids. V lost 0 bases, J lost 0 bases, and 12 bases lay in between. The DNA of the CDR3 is TGTGCCAGCAGCGTAGGTCCGGGGGAAGCTAACTATGGCTACACCTTC. Protein: CASSVGPGEANYGYTF. Looking up the rest from reference TRBV9 and TRBJ1-2 gives the full variable domain: DSGVTQTPKHLITATGQRVTLRCSPRSGDLSVYWYQQSLDQGLQFLIQYYNGEERAKGNILERFSAQQFPDLHSELNLSSLELGDSALYFCASSVGPGEANYGYTFGSGTRLTVV.

The rearrangement joins TRBV11-2 to TRBJ1-2; D gene uncertain. V lost 5 bases to trimming and J lost 2 bases, with 18 bases between them. This CDR3 region has 16 residues. Germline V gives CDR1 SGHAT, CDR2 FQNNGV. The CDR3 nucleotides read TGTGCCAGCAGCGAAAGACGAAGGGCAGGAAACTATGGCTACACCTTC. The encoded protein is CASSERRRAGNYGYTF.

This clone was recorded once. Other DNA variants within this sample encode the same CDR3. J is TRBJ1-1 and V is TRBV5-1, with D uncertain. Trimming removed 0 bases from V and 0 bases from J, with 6 bases in between. The CDR3 is 14 residues long. CDR1 and CDR2 from the germline V gene are SGHRS and YFSETQ. The CDR3 sequence is CASSLGHLNTEAFF. In nucleotides, the CDR3 is TGCGCCAGCAGCTTGGGACATTTGAACACTGAAGCTTTCTTT.

This rearrangement joins TRBV15 to TRBJ2-3; no clear D gene. V lost 1 base to trimming and J lost 0 bases, with 14 bases between them. CDR1 LNHNV and CDR2 YYDKDF come from the germline V gene (reference sequence). This CDR3 spans 17 amino acids. CDR3 bases: TGTGCCACCAGCAGAGGTCCGCGAGGAGACAGCACAGATACGCAGTATTTT. Translating it yields CATSRGPRGDSTDTQYF.

The chain joins TRBV7-2 to TRBJ2-5; D might be TRBD2 (6 bases). Germline-derived CDR1 and CDR2 are SGHTA and FQGNSA. This CDR3 region has 13 residues. The V end lost 1 base, the J end lost 7 bases, and 10 bases lay between the germline ends. The CDR3 DNA reads TGTGCCAGCAGCTTAGGACTAGGCGGGACCCAGTACTTC. This gives the protein CASSLGLGGTQYF.

A single count supports this clone. The chain links TRBV4-3 to TRBJ1-2, with D possibly TRBD1 on 5 matching bases. Trimming shortened V by 0 bases and J by 8 bases, and 13 bases separated the two germline ends. Germline V lookup: CDR1 LGHNA, CDR2 YSLEER. This CDR3 comprises 14 residues. This CDR3 is CASSQDTGTGGYTF. The CDR3 bases are TGCGCCAGCAGCCAAGATACCGGGACCGGAGGCTACACCTTC.

This chain uses TRBV27 with TRBJ2-5, with 11 bases identical to TRBD1. V was pared by 4 bases and J by 4 bases, with 2 bases of the junction left unmatched. This CDR3 comprises 14 residues. CDR1 is MNHEY and CDR2 is SMNVEV in the germline V gene (reference sequence). DNA of the CDR3: TGTGCCAGCAGTTGGGACAGGGGGGCAGAGACCCAGTACTTC. It specifies CASSWDRGAETQYF.

This clone has only a few counts. This chain joins TRBV7-3 and TRBJ2-1; no reliable D call. The germline CDR1 and CDR2 sequences are SGHTA and FQGTGA. This CDR3 region has 15 residues. V gave up 0 bases and J gave up 6 bases, with 12 bases separating them. The CDR3 DNA follows: TGTGCCAGCAGCTTAACTCTAGGCGGTTTCAATGAGCAGTTCTTC. Amino acid sequence: CASSLTLGGFNEQFF.

The V call is TRBV10-3, the J call TRBJ2-7, with 7 bases fitting TRBD1. The J segment lost 2 bases and the V segment lost 1 base, leaving 5 bases of the junction unmatched. This CDR3 is 15 amino acids long. Germline CDR1 and CDR2: ENHRY and SYGVKD. This CDR3 reads CAISEYTGDAYEQYF. The CDR3 region has the DNA TGTGCCATCAGTGAGTATACAGGGGACGCCTACGAGCAGTACTTC.

The rearrangement joins TRBV15 to TRBJ1-5; 9 bases map to TRBD1. The CDR3 runs 15 residues. V lost 2 bases to trimming and J lost 11 bases; unmatched junction nucleotides: 10. CDR1 and CDR2 from the germline V gene are LNHNV and YYDKDF (reference sequence). CDR3 sequence: CATSRTPGQGVSQHF. The CDR3 nucleotides are TGTGCCACCAGCAGAACGCCGGGACAGGGAGTCTCCCAGCATTTT.

The J gene is TRBJ2-7, the V gene TRBV10-3, with 8 bases lining up with TRBD1. Germline-derived CDR1 and CDR2 are ENHRY and SYGVKD. The ends lost 4 bases at V and 2 bases at J; junction bases unmatched: 7. The CDR3 length is 15 residues. The DNA of the CDR3 is TGTGCCATCAGTGGGGGGAGGACAGGGACCTACGAGCAGTACTTC. Protein sequence: CAISGGRTGTYEQYF.

This chain uses TRBV7-8 with TRBJ1-2, with a tentative D call TRBD1 (6 bases). V lost 5 bases, J lost 5 bases, and 18 bases lay in between. This CDR3 has 15 amino acids. Germline V lookup: CDR1 SGHVS, CDR2 FQNEAQ. CDR3: CASSPRAGARYGYTF. CDR3 bases: TGTGCCAGCAGCCCGAGGGCAGGGGCGAGGTATGGCTACACCTTC. The complete variable domain, with remaining parts taken from reference TRBV7-8 and TRBJ1-2, reads GAGVSQSPRYKVAKRGQDVALRCDPISGHVSLFWYQQALGQGPEFLTYFQNEAQLDKSGLPSDRFFAERPEGSVSTLKIQRTQQEDSAVYLCASSPRAGARYGYTFGSGTRLTVV.

This clone was counted only a few times. V and J are TRBV5-5 and TRBJ1-3, with D unresolved. Trimming stripped 1 base from V and 7 bases from J, with 6 bases between. Germline assignment: CDR1 SGHKS and CDR2 YYEKEE (reference sequence). The CDR3 is made up of 12 amino acids. Written as DNA, the CDR3 is TGTGCCAGCAGCTTGAGGCAGAACACCATATATTTT. It is translated as CASSLRQNTIYF.

The V gene is TRBV27, the J gene TRBJ1-6, with D possibly matching TRBD1 (6 bases). With 4 bases removed from V and 5 bases from J, the gap between germline ends came to 15 bases. The germline V gene has CDR1 MNHEY and CDR2 SMNVEV (reference sequence). The CDR3 has 16 residues. This chain's CDR3 is CASSSLSTGNNSPLHF. The CDR3 nucleotides read TGTGCCAGCAGTTCCCTTTCGACAGGCAATAATTCACCCCTCCACTTT.

The chain carries TRBV21-1 and TRBJ2-3; the D call TRBD1 from the table was never checked on the DNA. TRBV21-1 is deemed a pseudogene. This CDR3 region has 18 residues. This chain's CDR3 is CASSKILIQGHGTDTQYF. CDR3 coding DNA: TGTGCCAGCAGCAAAATCCTAATACAGGGTCACGGGACAGATACGCAGTATTTT.

This clone was counted between two and nine times. This chain links TRBV21-1 with TRBJ2-4; the tabulated D call, TRBD1, remains unverified against the DNA. TRBV21-1 corresponds to a pseudogene. The CDR3 runs 17 residues. The CDR3 is CASSKPDGKQGKNIQYF. DNA of the CDR3: TGTGCCAGCAGCAAACCCGACGGGAAACAGGGGAAAAACATTCAGTACTTC.

This sequence joins TRBV9 and TRBJ2-6; D remains ambiguous. With 0 bases removed from V and 0 bases from J, the gap between germline ends came to 13 bases. The CDR3 is 18 amino acids. Germline values: CDR1 SGDLS, CDR2 YYNGEE. The CDR3 DNA reads as TGTGCCAGCAGCGTAGATACAACAGCCTTCTCTGGGGCCAACGTCCTGACTTTC. This gives the protein CASSVDTTAFSGANVLTF.

The chain joins TRBV6-5 to TRBJ2-1; 9 bases fit TRBD1. Germline CDR1 reads MNHEY; CDR2 reads SVGAGI. This CDR3 spans 15 amino acids. With 2 bases clipped from V and 4 bases from J, the junction kept 3 bases outside the gene matches. The CDR3 spells CASSYLGQGYNEQFF. Here the CDR3 DNA reads TGTGCCAGCAGTTACCTGGGACAGGGATACAATGAGCAGTTCTTC.

The genes are TRBV7-9 and TRBJ1-5; D gene ambiguous. This CDR3 is 12 amino acids long. Germline CDR1 SEHNR, CDR2 FQNEAQ (reference sequence). V lost 3 bases to trimming and J lost 7 bases, with 7 bases between them. CDR3 amino acids: CASSLVGQPQHF. CDR3 sequence (DNA): TGTGCCAGCAGCTTGGTGGGGCAGCCCCAGCATTTT.

Here the CDR3 reads CASSVSGRAWGHNEQFF. In DNA, the CDR3 is TGTGCCAGCAGCGTTAGCGGGAGGGCCTGGGGTCACAATGAGCAGTTCTTC. The chain joins TRBV9 to TRBJ2-1; 11 bases are a match to TRBD2. This CDR3 is built from 17 residues. Looked up from germline, CDR1 is SGDLS and CDR2 is YYNGEE. With 2 bases clipped from V and 5 bases from J, the junction kept 9 bases outside the gene matches. Together with reference TRBV9 and TRBJ2-1, the CDR3 gives the full variable domain: DSGVTQTPKHLITATGQRVTLRCSPRSGDLSVYWYQQSLDQGLQFLIQYYNGEERAKGNILERFSAQQFPDLHSELNLSSLELGDSALYFCASSVSGRAWGHNEQFFGPGTRLTVL.

The V call is TRBV6-5, the J call TRBJ1-1; no definite D call. Trimming removed 6 bases at V and 0 bases at J, with 11 bases between. The CDR3 runs to 14 residues. Germline lookup yields CDR1 MNHEY and CDR2 SVGAGI. The chain's CDR3 is CASSKHGVNTEAFF. For the CDR3, the DNA is TGTGCCAGCAGCAAACACGGAGTGAACACTGAAGCTTTCTTT.